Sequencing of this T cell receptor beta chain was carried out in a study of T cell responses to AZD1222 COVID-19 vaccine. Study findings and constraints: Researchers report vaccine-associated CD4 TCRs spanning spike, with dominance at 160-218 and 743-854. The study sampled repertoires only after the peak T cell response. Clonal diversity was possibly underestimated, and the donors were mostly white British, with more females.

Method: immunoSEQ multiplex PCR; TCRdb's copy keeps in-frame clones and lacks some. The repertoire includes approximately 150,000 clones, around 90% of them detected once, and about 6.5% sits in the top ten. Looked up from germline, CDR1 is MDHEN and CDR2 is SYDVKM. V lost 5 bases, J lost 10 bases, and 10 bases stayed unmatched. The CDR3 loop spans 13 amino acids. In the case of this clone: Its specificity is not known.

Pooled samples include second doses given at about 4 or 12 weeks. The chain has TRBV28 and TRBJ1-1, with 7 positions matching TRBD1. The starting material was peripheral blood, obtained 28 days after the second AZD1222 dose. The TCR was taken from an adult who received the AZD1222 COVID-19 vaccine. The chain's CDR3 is CASSKRRGSGAFF. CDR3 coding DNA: TGTGCCAGCAGTAAACGCAGGGGGTCGGGAGCTTTCTTT.